Listed here are 14 T cell receptor beta chains from one sample, sequenced in a study of OX40 agonist ivuxolimab in advanced cancers. TCRdb keeps only in-frame clones here, not all; method: immunoSEQ multiplex PCR. The top ten clones hold approximately 15% of a sample with 20,000 to 25,000 clones, around 84% of them seen once. The input for sequencing was CD4+ or CD8+ T cells sorted from blood, taken in a trial of the OX40 agonist ivuxolimab. These receptors all come from an adult with an advanced solid tumor such as melanoma, head and neck, liver or kidney cancer.

This clone was recorded only once. The chain carries TRBV13 and TRBJ2-5, with D perhaps being TRBD1 or TRBD2 (5 bases each). V was pared by 6 bases and J by 1 base, with 15 bases between. The CDR3 spans 15 residues. Per the germline V gene, CDR1 is PRHDT and CDR2 is FYEKMQ (reference sequence). The CDR3 protein is CASRRGYQGQETQYF. For the CDR3, the DNA is TGTGCCAGCAGGAGAGGGTACCAGGGCCAAGAGACCCAGTACTTC.

V usage is TRBV4-1 and J usage is TRBJ1-4; 9 bases map to TRBD1. Germline V gives CDR1 MGHRA, CDR2 YSYEKL. The ends lost 3 bases at V and 8 bases at J; junction bases unmatched: 4. The CDR3 has 14 residues. This chain's CDR3 is CASSHGQGNEKLFF. The CDR3 nucleotides read TGCGCCAGCAGCCACGGACAGGGGAACGAAAAACTGTTTTTT.

This clone was recorded only once. This chain connects TRBV7-2 to TRBJ2-1; D gene unclear. Germline V lookup: CDR1 SGHTA, CDR2 FQGNSA. This CDR3 is built from 13 residues. Trimming left V 5 bases short and J 5 bases short, with 10 bases between. Written as DNA, the CDR3 is TGTGCCAGCAGCCGACGACGCGACAATGAGCAGTTCTTC. Translated, it gives CASSRRRDNEQFF.

The chain uses TRBV13 and TRBJ2-1; 7 positions agree with TRBD1. V gave up 4 bases and J gave up 0 bases; unmatched junction bases: 9. CDR3 length: 17 residues. CDR1 is PRHDT, CDR2 FYEKMQ, per germline (reference sequence). CDR3 sequence (DNA): TGTGCCAGCAGCTCTCGAAAAGGACAGGTCTCCTACAATGAGCAGTTCTTC. Translated, it gives CASSSRKGQVSYNEQFF.

The genes are TRBV20-1 and TRBJ2-5; D is ambiguous. V dropped 2 bases and J dropped 5 bases, with 6 bases sitting between them. The CDR3 totals 11 residues. Germline CDR1 and CDR2: DFQATT and SNEGSKA (reference sequence). The CDR3 DNA reads as TGCAGTGCTAGACTGCGGGAGACCCAGTACTTC. Protein sequence: CSARLRETQYF.

The chain uses TRBV4-3 and TRBJ1-5; D not resolved. This CDR3 region has 15 residues. CDR1 and CDR2 (germline): LGHNA, YSLEER. Trimming shortened V by 0 bases and J by 9 bases, and 15 bases separated the two germline ends. The CDR3 reads CASSQDPSLAGPQHF. CDR3 coding DNA: TGCGCCAGCAGCCAAGATCCAAGTCTGGCAGGGCCCCAGCATTTT.

V usage is TRBV2 and J usage is TRBJ2-7; no definite D call. V lost 6 bases to trimming and J lost 7 bases, with 7 bases between them. Germline V gene sequence: CDR1 SNHLY, CDR2 FYNNEI. The CDR3 spans 10 residues. CDR3 sequence (DNA): TGTGCCAGCAGCGGGCGAGAGCAGTACTTC. This sequence encodes CASSGREQYF.

The chain uses TRBV7-2 and TRBJ1-2; 9 positions match TRBD1. V lost 2 bases and J lost 5; bases outside the gene matches: 6. Germline V gives CDR1 SGHTA, CDR2 FQGNSA. The CDR3 contains 15 residues. The CDR3 DNA follows: TGTGCCAGCAGCTTACCGGGACAGGGAAGATATGGCTACACCTTC. Translating gives CASSLPGQGRYGYTF.

The rearrangement links TRBV27 to TRBJ2-1; a possible D gene is TRBD1 (6 bases). This CDR3 is built from 13 residues. Trimming left V 6 bases short and J 6 bases short, with 12 bases between. Germline V lookup: CDR1 MNHEY, CDR2 SMNVEV (reference sequence). The CDR3 coding sequence is TGTGCCAGCAGAACGGGGACACTCAATGAGCAGTTCTTC. This encodes CASRTGTLNEQFF.

V gene TRBV11-2 combines with J gene TRBJ2-2; 14 bases align to TRBD2. The CDR3 extends over 16 amino acids. CDR1 SGHAT and CDR2 FQNNGV come from the germline V gene. V lost 5 bases, J lost 6 bases, and 5 bases stayed unmatched. CDR3 protein: CASSPGLAGEAGELFF. CDR3 nucleotides: TGTGCCAGCAGCCCGGGACTAGCGGGAGAGGCCGGGGAGCTGTTTTTT.

The V gene is TRBV6-5, the J gene TRBJ2-3; D is uncertain. The V end was cut by 6 bases, the J end by 4 bases, with 14 bases between. In germline, CDR1 is MNHEY, CDR2 SVGAGI. The CDR3 is 14 residues long. CDR3 protein: CASRNPYGADTQYF. Here the CDR3 DNA reads TGTGCCAGCAGGAACCCTTACGGCGCAGATACGCAGTATTTT.

The rearrangement joins TRBV9 to TRBJ1-1, with 11 nucleotides matching TRBD1. From germline, CDR1 is SGDLS and CDR2 YYNGEE. The CDR3 runs to 15 residues. With V trimmed by 7 bases and J by 0 bases, 5 bases remained unmatched. The CDR3 bases are TGTGCCAGCGGAGGGACAGGGGGTTTGAACACTGAAGCTTTCTTT. Residues: CASGGTGGLNTEAFF. Using reference TRBV9 and TRBJ1-1 for the parts outside the CDR3, the full variable domain is DSGVTQTPKHLITATGQRVTLRCSPRSGDLSVYWYQQSLDQGLQFLIQYYNGEERAKGNILERFSAQQFPDLHSELNLSSLELGDSALYFCASGGTGGLNTEAFFGQGTRLTVV.

Of note for this clone: A read error may account for a junction end that differs from germline. The sample contains more than one DNA sequence encoding this CDR3. CDR3 in amino acids: CASSEVVEGSYGYTF. In nucleotides, the CDR3 is TGTGCCAGTAGTGAAGTTGTAGAGGGGAGCTATGGCTACACCTTC. The rearrangement joins TRBV2 to TRBJ1-2, with a possible D match to TRBD1 (5 bases). Germline V gene data show CDR1 as SNHLY and CDR2 as FYNNEI. This CDR3 has 15 amino acids.

The genes are TRBV4-1 and TRBJ1-3, with D maybe TRBD1 (5 bases). CDR3 length: 16 amino acids. From germline, CDR1 is MGHRA and CDR2 YSYEKL. Trimming pared 0 bases from V and 2 bases from J, leaving 11 bases between. CDR3 nucleotide sequence: TGCGCCAGCAGCCAAGATCCTGGGGGTCCTGGAAACACCATATATTTT. As protein: CASSQDPGGPGNTIYF.